This paragraph covers one T cell receptor (beta chain) sequence. In this sample, this clone turned up many times. What antigen it recognizes has not been identified. Base qualities are missing; no much larger clone stands one base away. Measured from the cysteine to the phenylalanine, the CDR3 is 15 residues long. Of all the DNA, just the CDR3 is kept, 45 bases in frame from base 1. Trimming takes 3 bases off V and 2 bases off J; junction bases not matched to a gene: 6. The CDR1 and CDR2 encoded by the germline V gene are MNHNS and SASEGT. The sample's time point label, in plain terms: after anti-PD-1 therapy. Genomic DNA extracted from tumor biopsies or peripheral blood was used for bulk TCRbeta sequencing, with input ranging from about 600 ng to 6,004 ng. All patients had histologically proven advanced or metastatic basal or squamous cell carcinoma and were poor candidates for surgical resection. The basal cell carcinoma cohort was made up of roughly 10 patients, and bulk tumor TCR sequencing was performed for 8 of these patients.

This specimen comes from a study of T cells in tumors after PD-1 blockade (dated by TCRdb to between 2019 and 2020). Background for the entire study: Patients were excluded if they had prior checkpoint blockade, use of systemic immunosuppressants, or recent radiotherapy or other anti-cancer therapy within 4 weeks. Clinical response was assessed using RECIST version 1.1. Some patients also continued taking vismodegib 150 mg daily during anti-PD-1 treatment. Peripheral blood samples averaged about 110,000 TCR templates (range roughly 24,679-270,000) and 36,000 or so unique clonotypes. Patients received pembrolizumab 200 mg every 3 weeks or cemiplimab 350 mg every 2 weeks. Using site-matched tumors from BCC or SCC patients sampled before and after anti-PD-1 therapy, the study carried out paired single-cell RNA and TCR sequencing. Bulk TCR sequencing was performed on more than nine peripheral blood samples from a few patients to compare blood and tumor clonotypes.

The study at large found these results: The source of novel T cell clones was not identified and could include lymphoid organs or rare unexpanded clones within the tumor or its periphery. Around two fifths of TCR clonotypes from the tumor were detected in blood, and certain novel exhausted tumor clones were present in blood collected before treatment, which suggests recruitment from the periphery.

Deep TCRbeta sequencing was performed with the immunoSEQ platform. For the original study's pipeline: For further analysis, only productive rearrangements were exported out of the immunoSEQ Analyzer. T cell phenotypes were assigned to bulk TCRbeta clonotypes by matching the clonotypes to single-cell RNA+TCR-seq clones that had the same TCRbeta sequence. Clone enrichment in tumor was computed as tumor frequency divided by PBMC frequency from bulk TCR sequencing. TCRs were grouped by GLIPH into specificity groups, defined as clusters of distinct TCRs likely recognizing common antigens via shared CDR3 motifs. Entries here come from immuneACCESS through TCRdb and include only in-frame sequences with V and J called. Some clones fail to appear in such tables; in the studies checked, an unresolved V gene covers under half of the shortfall, and the cause of the remainder is unknown. V and J calls and clone size are given by that table; D and trimming were obtained from the DNA. This sample comprises some 66,000 clones, around two thirds of them detected only once. The ten largest make up about 4.8% of the sample.

The sequence came from a human donor with basal cell carcinoma. Sequencing used PBMCs, obtained after anti-PD-1 treatment. This sequence uses TRBV6-1 and TRBJ2-5, with 7 central nucleotides matching TRBD2. The nucleotide sequence reads as follows: TGTGCCAGCAGTGAGGAACGGGGGGTTCAAGAGACCCAGTACTTC. It encodes CASSEERGVQETQYF.